The clone carrying this TCR beta chain was counted only a few times. The antigen is undetermined. Deletions cut 0 bases from V and 5 bases from J, with 14 bases between. Germline loops: CDR1 KGHSY, CDR2 FQNENV. This CDR3 region has 15 residues. The sample comes from a study of T-cell memory formation after mild COVID-19. The study, taken as a whole, reports: Researchers could not confirm that second-wave clones peaking on day 37 targeted SARS-CoV-2. Day 15 to 85 contracting clones showed balanced CD4/CD8; day 15 to 37 expanders favored CD4+.

TCRdb recomputed calls from the 5' RACE reads with MiXCR, one row per CDR3 protein. Of some 150,000 distinct CDR3 sequences listed, 14% were seen once; the top ten hold about 26%. The rearrangement joins TRBV16 to TRBJ2-7, with D perhaps TRBD1 or TRBD2 (5 bases each). Sequencing input: PBMCs or a T cell subset sorted from them (not recorded which). This receptor was identified in an adult woman who had mild COVID-19 (a few samples of this study predate the infection). Cell type and time point are not known. The CDR3 bases are TGTGCCAGCAGCCAATCGCCGGGGCAGTATGACGAGCAGTACTTC. As protein: CASSQSPGQYDEQYF.